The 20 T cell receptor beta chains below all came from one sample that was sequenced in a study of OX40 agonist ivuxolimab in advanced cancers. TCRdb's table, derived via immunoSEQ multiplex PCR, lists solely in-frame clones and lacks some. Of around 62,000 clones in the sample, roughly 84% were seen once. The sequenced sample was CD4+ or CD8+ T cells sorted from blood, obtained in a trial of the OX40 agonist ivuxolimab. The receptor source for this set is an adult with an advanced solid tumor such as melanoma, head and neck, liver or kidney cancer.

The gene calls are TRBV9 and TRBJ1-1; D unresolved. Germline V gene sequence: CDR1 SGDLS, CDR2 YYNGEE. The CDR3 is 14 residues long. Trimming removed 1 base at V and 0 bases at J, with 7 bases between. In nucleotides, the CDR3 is TGTGCCAGCAGCGTATTGCAGATGAACACTGAAGCTTTCTTT. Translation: CASSVLQMNTEAFF.

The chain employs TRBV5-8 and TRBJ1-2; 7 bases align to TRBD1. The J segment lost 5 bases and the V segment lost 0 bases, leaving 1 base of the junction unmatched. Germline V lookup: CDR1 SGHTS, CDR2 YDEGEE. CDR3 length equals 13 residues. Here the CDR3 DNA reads TGTGCCAGCAGCTTGGTGACAGGGTATGGCTACACCTTC. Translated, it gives CASSLVTGYGYTF. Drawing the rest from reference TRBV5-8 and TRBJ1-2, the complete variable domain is EAGVTQSPTHLIKTRGQQATLRCSPISGHTSVYWYQQALGLGLQFLLWYDEGEERNRGNFPPRFSGRQFPNYSSELNVNALELEDSALYLCASSLVTGYGYTFGSGTRLTVV.

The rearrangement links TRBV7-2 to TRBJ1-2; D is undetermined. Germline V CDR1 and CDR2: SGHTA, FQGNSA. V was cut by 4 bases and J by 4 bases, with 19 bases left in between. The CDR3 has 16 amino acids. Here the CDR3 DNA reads TGTGCCAGCAGCTCCGAGTCCGGGTCGCCTACCTATGGCTACACCTTC. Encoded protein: CASSSESGSPTYGYTF.

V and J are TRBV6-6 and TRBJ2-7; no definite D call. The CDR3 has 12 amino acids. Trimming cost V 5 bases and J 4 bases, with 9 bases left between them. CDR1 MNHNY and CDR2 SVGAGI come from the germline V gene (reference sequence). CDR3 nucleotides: TGTGCCAGCAGTGCGACTGGTTACGAGCAGTACTTC. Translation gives CASSATGYEQYF.

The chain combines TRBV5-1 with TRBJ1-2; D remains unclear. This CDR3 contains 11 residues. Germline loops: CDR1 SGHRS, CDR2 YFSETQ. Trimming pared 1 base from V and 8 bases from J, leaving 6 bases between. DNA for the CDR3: TGCGCCAGCAGCTTGAATAGGGGCTACACCTTC. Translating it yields CASSLNRGYTF. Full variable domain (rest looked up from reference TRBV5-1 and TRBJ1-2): KAGVTQTPRYLIKTRGQQVTLSCSPISGHRSVSWYQQTPGQGLQFLFEYFSETQRNKGNFPGRFSGRQFSNSRSEMNVSTLELGDSALYLCASSLNRGYTFGSGTRLTVV.

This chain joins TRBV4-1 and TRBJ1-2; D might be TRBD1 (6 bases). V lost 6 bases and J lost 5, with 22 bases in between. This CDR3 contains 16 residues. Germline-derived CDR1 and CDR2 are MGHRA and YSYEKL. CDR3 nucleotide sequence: TGCGCCAGCAGACCCCAGGGTACAGGGTCCAGATATGGCTACACCTTC. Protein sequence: CASRPQGTGSRYGYTF.

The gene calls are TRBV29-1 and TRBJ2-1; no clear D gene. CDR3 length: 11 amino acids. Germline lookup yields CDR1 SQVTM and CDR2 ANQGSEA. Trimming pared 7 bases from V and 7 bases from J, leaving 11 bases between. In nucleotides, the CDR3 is TGCAGCGCGCTTGCAGTAAATGAGCAGTTCTTC. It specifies CSALAVNEQFF.

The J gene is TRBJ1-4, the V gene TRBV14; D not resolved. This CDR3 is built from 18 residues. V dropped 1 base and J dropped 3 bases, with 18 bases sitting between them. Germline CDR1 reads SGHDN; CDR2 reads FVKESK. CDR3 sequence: CASSQVPPRGRANEKLFF. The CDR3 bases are TGTGCCAGCAGCCAAGTACCCCCTAGAGGCAGAGCTAATGAAAAACTGTTTTTT.

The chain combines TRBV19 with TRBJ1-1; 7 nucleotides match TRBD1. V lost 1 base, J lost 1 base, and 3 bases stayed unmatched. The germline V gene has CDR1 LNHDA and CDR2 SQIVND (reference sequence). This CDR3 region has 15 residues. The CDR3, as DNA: TGTGCCAGTAGTATAGTTGGGACAGCGAACACTGAAGCTTTCTTT. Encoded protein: CASSIVGTANTEAFF. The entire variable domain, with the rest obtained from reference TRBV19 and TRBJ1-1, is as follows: DGGITQSPKYLFRKEGQNVTLSCEQNLNHDAMYWYRQDPGQGLRLIYYSQIVNDFQKGDIAEGYSVSREKKESFPLTVTSAQKNPTAFYLCASSIVGTANTEAFFGQGTRLTVV.

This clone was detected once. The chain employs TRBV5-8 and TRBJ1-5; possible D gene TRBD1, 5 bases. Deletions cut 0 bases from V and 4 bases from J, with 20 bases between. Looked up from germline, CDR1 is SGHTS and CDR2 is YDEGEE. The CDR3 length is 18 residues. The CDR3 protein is CASSLATRRGGWNQPQHF. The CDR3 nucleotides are TGTGCCAGCAGCTTGGCCACGAGGAGGGGCGGGTGGAATCAGCCCCAGCATTTT. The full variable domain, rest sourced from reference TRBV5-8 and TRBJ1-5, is EAGVTQSPTHLIKTRGQQATLRCSPISGHTSVYWYQQALGLGLQFLLWYDEGEERNRGNFPPRFSGRQFPNYSSELNVNALELEDSALYLCASSLATRRGGWNQPQHFGDGTRLSIL.

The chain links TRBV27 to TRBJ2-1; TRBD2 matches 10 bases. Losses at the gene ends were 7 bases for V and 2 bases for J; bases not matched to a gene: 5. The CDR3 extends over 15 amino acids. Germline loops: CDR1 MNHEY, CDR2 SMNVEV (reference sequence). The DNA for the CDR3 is TGTGCCAGCAAGGTAGCGGGAGGACCCTACAATGAGCAGTTCTTC. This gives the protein CASKVAGGPYNEQFF.

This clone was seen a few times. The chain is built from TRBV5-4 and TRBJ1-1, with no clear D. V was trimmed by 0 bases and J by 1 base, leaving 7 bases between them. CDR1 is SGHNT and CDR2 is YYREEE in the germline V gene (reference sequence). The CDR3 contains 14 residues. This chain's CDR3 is CASSLGGANTEAFF. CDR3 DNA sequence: TGTGCCAGCAGCTTGGGGGGTGCGAACACTGAAGCTTTCTTT.

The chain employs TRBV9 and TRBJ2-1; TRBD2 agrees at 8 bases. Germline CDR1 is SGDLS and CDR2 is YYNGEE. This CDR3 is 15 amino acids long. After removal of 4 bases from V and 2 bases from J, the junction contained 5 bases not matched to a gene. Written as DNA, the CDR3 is TGTGCCAGCAGCACTCTAGCGGGCCCCTACAATGAGCAGTTCTTC. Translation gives CASSTLAGPYNEQFF. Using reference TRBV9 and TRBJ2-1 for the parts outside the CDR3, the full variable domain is DSGVTQTPKHLITATGQRVTLRCSPRSGDLSVYWYQQSLDQGLQFLIQYYNGEERAKGNILERFSAQQFPDLHSELNLSSLELGDSALYFCASSTLAGPYNEQFFGPGTRLTVL.

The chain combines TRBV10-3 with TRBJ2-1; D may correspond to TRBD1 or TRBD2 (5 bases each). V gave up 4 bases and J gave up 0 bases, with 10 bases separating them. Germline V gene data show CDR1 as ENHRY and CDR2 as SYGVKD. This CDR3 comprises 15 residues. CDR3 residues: CAISGSGSSYNEQFF. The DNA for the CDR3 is TGTGCCATCAGTGGGTCAGGGAGCTCCTACAATGAGCAGTTCTTC.

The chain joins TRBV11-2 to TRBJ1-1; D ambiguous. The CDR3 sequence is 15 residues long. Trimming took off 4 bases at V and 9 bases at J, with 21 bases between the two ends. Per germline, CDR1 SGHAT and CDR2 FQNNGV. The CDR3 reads CASSSLGRTTYKAFF. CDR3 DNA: TGTGCCAGCAGCTCCCTGGGCCGCACCACCTATAAAGCTTTCTTT.

CDR3 region: CASSPNTRRYEQYF. The CDR3 DNA is TGTGCCAGCAGTCCAAATACAAGGCGCTACGAGCAGTACTTC. This rearrangement joins TRBV28 to TRBJ2-7; D uncertain. V was trimmed by 5 bases and J by 3 bases, leaving 14 bases between them. Germline-derived CDR1 and CDR2 are MDHEN and SYDVKM. The CDR3 is 14 residues long.

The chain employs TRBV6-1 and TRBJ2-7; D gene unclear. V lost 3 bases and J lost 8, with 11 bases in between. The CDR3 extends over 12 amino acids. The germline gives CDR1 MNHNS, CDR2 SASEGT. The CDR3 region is CASSDPRRKQYF. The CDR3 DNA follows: TGTGCCAGCAGTGACCCAAGACGAAAGCAGTACTTC.

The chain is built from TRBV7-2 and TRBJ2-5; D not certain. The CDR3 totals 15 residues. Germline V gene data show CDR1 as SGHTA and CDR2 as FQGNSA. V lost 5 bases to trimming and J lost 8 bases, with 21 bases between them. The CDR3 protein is CASSILGPPQGTQYF. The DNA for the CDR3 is TGTGCCAGCAGCATACTCGGGCCACCCCAAGGAACCCAGTACTTC.

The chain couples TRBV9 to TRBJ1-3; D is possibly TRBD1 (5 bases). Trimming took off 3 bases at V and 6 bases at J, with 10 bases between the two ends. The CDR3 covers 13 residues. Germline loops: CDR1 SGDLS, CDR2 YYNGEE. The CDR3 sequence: CASSEGRANTIYF. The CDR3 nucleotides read TGTGCCAGCAGCGAGGGCAGGGCAAACACCATATATTTT. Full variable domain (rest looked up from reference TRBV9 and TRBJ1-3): DSGVTQTPKHLITATGQRVTLRCSPRSGDLSVYWYQQSLDQGLQFLIQYYNGEERAKGNILERFSAQQFPDLHSELNLSSLELGDSALYFCASSEGRANTIYFGEGSWLTVV.

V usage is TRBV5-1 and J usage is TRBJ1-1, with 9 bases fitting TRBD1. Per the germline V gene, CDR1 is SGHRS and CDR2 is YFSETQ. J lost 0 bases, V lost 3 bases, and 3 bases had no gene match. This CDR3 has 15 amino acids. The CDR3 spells CASSWDRAMNTEAFF. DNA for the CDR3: TGCGCCAGCAGCTGGGACAGGGCAATGAACACTGAAGCTTTCTTT.